This T cell receptor beta chain was observed in a study of T cells in Graves' hyperthyroidism and ophthalmopathy. Regarding the study as a whole: Expanded thyroid clonotypes (above 0.001) were mostly also found in blood.

RNA transcripts provided the source from which TCR beta CDR3 regions were amplified. HTBI primers drove first-round RT-PCR of the TCR CDR3. Using its own MiXCR run on the multiplex PCR reads, TCRdb lists one record per CDR3 protein. The sample consists of roughly 110,000 distinct CDR3 sequences, roughly 15% of them appearing once. V shed 6 bases and J 2 bases; nucleotides not matched to a gene: 3. Germline values: CDR1 SNHLY, CDR2 FYNNEI. The CDR3 runs 14 residues. This clonotype occurred many times. What it recognizes is unknown. Sequencing was done on a sample of blood. This chain connects TRBV2 to TRBJ2-1, with 8 bases matching TRBD1. The sequence came from a woman between 50 and 59 years old with Graves' hyperthyroidism. The CDR3 spells CASREDRAYNEQFF. CDR3 nucleotide sequence: TGTGCCAGCAGGGAGGACAGGGCCTACAATGAGCAGTTCTTC.